One and the same sample provided the 11 T cell receptor beta chains below, sequenced in a study of blood T cell repertoires in COVID-19. Sequencing used immunoSEQ multiplex PCR; TCRdb keeps in-frame clones, though not all of them. The sample contains around 190,000 clones, about four fifths of which appear only once. Sequences were obtained from peripheral blood. These receptors were collected from a woman in her 70s with COVID-19, enrolled during active disease.

The CDR3 region has the DNA TGCGCCAGCACCGTAACTAGCGGGAGGGCTGGCGGGGAGCTGTTTTTT. Amino acid sequence: CASTVTSGRAGGELFF. The genes are TRBV5-1 and TRBJ2-2, with 13 bases aligning to TRBD2. Germline-derived CDR1 and CDR2 are SGHRS and YFSETQ. The CDR3 totals 16 residues. Trimming cost V 6 bases and J 7 bases; bases outside gene matches: 9.

The chain recombines TRBV10-3 with TRBJ1-6; a possible D gene is TRBD1 (5 bases). The V end was cut by 5 bases, the J end by 10 bases, with 21 bases between. Germline CDR1 and CDR2: ENHRY and SYGVKD. This CDR3 spans 16 amino acids. The chain's CDR3 is CAISQRQGSSNSPLHF. CDR3 DNA: TGTGCCATCAGTCAACGCCAGGGTTCTAGTAACTCACCCCTCCACTTT.

The rearrangement uses TRBV18 and TRBJ2-7; the D gene is possibly TRBD2 (6 bases). The CDR3 covers 14 residues. Trimming pared 2 bases from V and 3 bases from J, leaving 11 bases between. Germline assignment: CDR1 KGHSH and CDR2 LQKENI. The CDR3 nucleotides are TGTGCCAGCTCACCAGACCGGCGGGGCTACGAGCAGTACTTC. This codes for CASSPDRRGYEQYF.

The chain combines TRBV5-1 with TRBJ2-2, with 8 positions matching TRBD1. J lost 5 bases, V lost 0 bases, and 12 bases had no gene match. CDR3 length: 18 residues. Per germline, CDR1 SGHRS and CDR2 YFSETQ. In DNA, the CDR3 is TGCGCCAGCAGCTTGGCTACGACCGGGACAGGAAGGACCGGGGAGCTGTTTTTT. This translates into CASSLATTGTGRTGELFF.

The V gene is TRBV21-1, the J gene TRBJ2-7; TRBD2 was called by the table and not checked on the DNA. TRBV21-1 is a recognized pseudogene. This CDR3 has 16 residues. The CDR3: CASSKGRAAKTYEQYF. CDR3 DNA sequence: TGTGCCAGCAGCAAAGGGCGGGCAGCTAAGACCTACGAGCAGTACTTC.

The chain combines TRBV7-2 with TRBJ2-4; TRBD2 is a possible D gene (5 bases). Germline V gene lookup returns CDR1 SGHTA and CDR2 FQGNSA. The CDR3 contains 13 residues. V was trimmed by 5 bases and J by 7 bases, leaving 12 bases between them. This CDR3 reads CASSVIERNIQYF. The CDR3 DNA reads as TGTGCCAGCAGCGTCATTGAGCGGAACATTCAGTACTTC.

This clone was recorded once. The chain uses TRBV7-2 and TRBJ2-7; 8 bases are a match to TRBD1. The CDR3 has 15 amino acids. Looked up from germline, CDR1 is SGHTA and CDR2 is FQGNSA. V was clipped by 4 bases and J by 0 bases; unmatched bases: 5. The CDR3 nucleotides read TGTGCCAGCAGCTCGACAGGGGCCAGCTCCTACGAGCAGTACTTC. Translating gives CASSSTGASSYEQYF.

The chain joins TRBV12-3 or TRBV12-4 to TRBJ2-1, with D tentatively TRBD2 (5 bases). Trimming shortened V by 5 bases and J by 10 bases, and 9 bases separated the two germline ends. The CDR3 covers 11 residues. The CDR3 nucleotides read TGTGCCAGCAGTGAGGGCCTAGAGCAGTTCTTC. Translating gives CASSEGLEQFF.

The CDR3 spells CASRRREGADTQYF. In DNA, the CDR3 is TGTGCCAGCAGAAGGCGGGAGGGTGCAGATACGCAGTATTTT. The V call is TRBV5-4, the J call TRBJ2-3, with 9 nucleotides matching TRBD2. The length of the CDR3 is 14 residues. V lost 5 bases and J lost 4; bases outside the gene matches: 5. Germline V gene data show CDR1 as SGHNT and CDR2 as YYREEE (reference sequence).

The rearrangement links TRBV7-8 to TRBJ1-2; 10 bases align to TRBD1. V shed 0 bases, J shed 6 bases, and the junction held 10 bases outside the gene matches. The CDR3 length is 17 residues. The germline V gene has CDR1 SGHVS and CDR2 FQNEAQ. CDR3 protein: CASSLAARTGGPDGYTF. The CDR3 DNA follows: TGTGCCAGCAGCTTAGCGGCACGGACAGGGGGTCCCGATGGCTACACCTTC. Looking up the rest from reference TRBV7-8 and TRBJ1-2 gives the full variable domain: GAGVSQSPRYKVAKRGQDVALRCDPISGHVSLFWYQQALGQGPEFLTYFQNEAQLDKSGLPSDRFFAERPEGSVSTLKIQRTQQEDSAVYLCASSLAARTGGPDGYTFGSGTRLTVV.

This clone was seen only once. The V call is TRBV27, the J call TRBJ1-4; no clear D. Per germline, CDR1 MNHEY and CDR2 SMNVEV (reference sequence). The CDR3 loop spans 13 amino acids. Trimming cost V 3 bases and J 8 bases, with 10 bases left between them. CDR3 sequence (DNA): TGTGCCAGCAGTTTCGGGGAGAAGGAAAAACTGTTTTTT. This sequence encodes CASSFGEKEKLFF.